This TCR beta chain was recorded in a study of shared clonotypes between healthy human individuals. This CDR3 spans 15 amino acids. J gave up 3 bases and V 0 bases, and 0 bases lay outside the gene matches. CDR1 and CDR2 from the germline V gene are SGDLS and YYNGEE. This clone was seen at least ten times. Profiling relied on immunoSEQ multiplex PCR, and the TCRdb table lists in-frame clones only, not all of them. The table records roughly 500,000 clones, roughly 77% of them present only once. Input material: PBMCs. The chain links TRBV9 to TRBJ2-2, with TRBD2 identical over 9 bases. The TCR sequence derives from a woman between 35 and 50 years old in good health. Some clones in this sample may be carry-over from other donors' samples. The CDR3 DNA follows: TGTGCCAGCAGCGTAGGGACTAGCGACACCGGGGAGCTGTTTTTT. Translation gives CASSVGTSDTGELFF.